This T cell receptor (beta chain) was found in a study of control samples from healthy donors and cancer patients. Germline V gives CDR1 KGHSH, CDR2 LQKENI. V was trimmed by 3 bases and J by 4 bases, leaving 12 bases between them. The CDR3 has 14 residues. Data came from immunoSEQ multiplex PCR; TCRdb stores just in-frame clones and leaves some out. With fewer than 250,000 clones in the sample, the ten largest clones hold 2.2%. The receptor was derived from a woman aged 25 to 45 in good health. The chain combines TRBV18 with TRBJ1-2; D gene unclear. The sample taken for sequencing was blood. CDR3 DNA sequence: TGTGCCAGCTCACCCGGGGTTGAGAGCTATGGCTACACCTTC. Amino acids: CASSPGVESYGYTF. Based on the CDR3 plus reference TRBV18 and TRBJ1-2, the full variable domain is NAGVMQNPRHLVRRRGQEARLRCSPMKGHSHVYWYRQLPEEGLKFMVYLQKENIIDESGMPKERFSAEFPKEGPSILRIQQVVRGDSAAYFCASSPGVESYGYTFGSGTRLTVV.